The 11 T cell receptor beta chains given below trace back to one sample, sequenced in a study of cytomegalovirus exposure and HLA in healthy donors. PCR primers comprised 60 Vbeta and 13 Jbeta primers. Generated by immunoSEQ multiplex PCR, the TCRdb table keeps only in-frame clones and is missing some. The sample shows 150,000 to 200,000 clones, about 81% of them seen only once. The sample taken for sequencing was PBMCs. The receptors come from a girl aged 5-17 years in good health and CMV-seropositive.

The chain employs TRBV4-2 and TRBJ2-1, with TRBD2 identical over 13 bases. The CDR3 loop spans 17 amino acids. Unmatched junction bases numbered 3, after V lost 0 bases and J lost 4 bases. CDR1 and CDR2 from the germline V gene are LGHNA and YNFKEQ. The CDR3 protein is CASSQDGTSGTYNEQFF. In DNA, the CDR3 is TGTGCCAGCAGCCAAGATGGGACTAGCGGGACGTACAATGAGCAGTTCTTC.

In its sample, this clone was seen a few times. The chain links TRBV28 to TRBJ2-5; TRBD1 is a possible D gene (5 bases). Between the trimmed V and J ends, which lost 5 bases and 7 bases, there was a span of 14 bases. Germline-derived CDR1 and CDR2 are MDHEN and SYDVKM. CDR3 length: 13 residues. The DNA of the CDR3 is TGTGCCAGCAGTGGACGGCCCCAGGGGACCCAGTACTTC. It encodes CASSGRPQGTQYF.

The chain employs TRBV6-6 and TRBJ1-1; D is ambiguous. Trimming removed 0 bases at V and 1 base at J, with 6 bases between. Germline CDR1 is MNHNY and CDR2 is SVGAGI (reference sequence). The CDR3 runs to 14 residues. The CDR3 nucleotides read TGTGCCAGCAGTTACTCTGAGGGGAACACTGAAGCTTTCTTT. It codes for CASSYSEGNTEAFF.

This chain connects TRBV30 to TRBJ1-1; no reliable D call. V was shortened by 3 bases and J by 10 bases, with 15 bases between the two germline ends. CDR1 and CDR2 from the germline V gene are GTSNPN and SVGIG (reference sequence). The length of the CDR3 is 12 residues. CDR3 nucleotide sequence: TGTGCCTGGAGCATAGGGAGTTTGGGAGCTTTCTTT. Amino acid sequence: CAWSIGSLGAFF.

This rearrangement joins TRBV28 to TRBJ2-5; a weak D match, TRBD2 (5 bases). V lost 7 bases and J lost 5, with 17 bases in between. This CDR3 is built from 14 residues. The germline V gene encodes CDR1 MDHEN and CDR2 SYDVKM. This CDR3 is CASIQPGSQETQYF. In DNA form, the CDR3 reads TGTGCCAGCATACAACCGGGGAGCCAGGAGACCCAGTACTTC.

The genes are TRBV28 and TRBJ1-5; D is uncertain. Trimming took 5 bases from V and 1 from J, leaving 9 bases between them. The CDR3 is 14 amino acids. Germline V gives CDR1 MDHEN, CDR2 SYDVKM. CDR3 region: CASSKQVSNQPQHF. The CDR3 nucleotides are TGTGCCAGCAGTAAGCAGGTGAGCAATCAGCCCCAGCATTTT.

The chain is built from TRBV5-1 and TRBJ1-1; D uncertain. Germline values: CDR1 SGHRS, CDR2 YFSETQ. The CDR3 sequence is 13 residues long. V dropped 2 bases and J dropped 4 bases, with 9 bases sitting between them. The DNA for the CDR3 is TGCGCCAGCAGCTTAACAGTGCGCACTGAAGCTTTCTTT. Translating gives CASSLTVRTEAFF. Based on the CDR3 plus reference TRBV5-1 and TRBJ1-1, the full variable domain is KAGVTQTPRYLIKTRGQQVTLSCSPISGHRSVSWYQQTPGQGLQFLFEYFSETQRNKGNFPGRFSGRQFSNSRSEMNVSTLELGDSALYLCASSLTVRTEAFFGQGTRLTVV.

The chain carries TRBV27 and TRBJ2-1; 10 bases line up with TRBD2. The CDR3 totals 15 residues. Germline loops: CDR1 MNHEY, CDR2 SMNVEV (reference sequence). The V and J ends lost 0 bases and 9 bases, in that order; junction bases with no gene match: 5. CDR3 sequence: CASSLSPRLAGEQFF. CDR3 DNA: TGTGCCAGCAGTTTATCACCAAGACTAGCGGGTGAGCAGTTCTTC.

This clone has just a few counts. The V gene is TRBV29-1, the J gene TRBJ2-1; 12 positions agree with TRBD2. CDR3 length equals 16 residues. The junction had 10 bases not matched to a gene; V was cut back by 6 bases and J by 4 bases. Per germline, CDR1 SQVTM and CDR2 ANQGSEA. CDR3 residues: CSVRLAGARVYNEQFF. CDR3 nucleotide sequence: TGCAGCGTCCGACTAGCGGGAGCTAGGGTTTACAATGAGCAGTTCTTC.

The rearrangement links TRBV5-1 to TRBJ1-1, with 7 nucleotides matching TRBD1. Germline V gene lookup returns CDR1 SGHRS and CDR2 YFSETQ. Trimming removed 0 bases from V and 3 bases from J; junction bases left unmatched: 8. This CDR3 is 16 amino acids long. The CDR3 here is CASSLVTGQKYTEAFF. CDR3 in DNA: TGCGCCAGCAGCTTGGTCACGGGACAGAAGTACACTGAAGCTTTCTTT.

The V gene is TRBV18, the J gene TRBJ2-7, with TRBD2 as a possible D gene (6 bases). The V end was cut by 6 bases, the J end by 3 bases, with 12 bases between. The CDR3 spans 13 residues. Germline CDR1 and CDR2: KGHSH and LQKENI. CDR3 region: CASSPTGGYEQYF. The CDR3 DNA follows: TGTGCCAGCTCGCCGACCGGGGGCTACGAGCAGTACTTC.